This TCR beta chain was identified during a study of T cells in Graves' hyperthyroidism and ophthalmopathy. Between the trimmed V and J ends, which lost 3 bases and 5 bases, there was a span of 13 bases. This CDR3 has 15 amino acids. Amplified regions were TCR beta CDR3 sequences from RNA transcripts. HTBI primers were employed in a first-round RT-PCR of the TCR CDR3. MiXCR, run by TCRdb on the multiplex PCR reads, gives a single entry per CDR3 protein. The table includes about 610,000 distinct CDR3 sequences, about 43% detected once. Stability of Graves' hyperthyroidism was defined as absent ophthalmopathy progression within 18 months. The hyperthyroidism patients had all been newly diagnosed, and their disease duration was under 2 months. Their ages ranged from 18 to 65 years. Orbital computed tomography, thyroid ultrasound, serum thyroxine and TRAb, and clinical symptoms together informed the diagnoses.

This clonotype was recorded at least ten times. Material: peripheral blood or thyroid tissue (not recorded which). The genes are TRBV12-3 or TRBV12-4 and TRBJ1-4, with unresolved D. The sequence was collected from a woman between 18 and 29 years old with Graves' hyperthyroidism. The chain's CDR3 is CASSFDSARNEKLFF. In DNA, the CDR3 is TGTGCCAGCAGTTTTGACTCAGCTAGGAATGAAAAACTGTTTTTT.